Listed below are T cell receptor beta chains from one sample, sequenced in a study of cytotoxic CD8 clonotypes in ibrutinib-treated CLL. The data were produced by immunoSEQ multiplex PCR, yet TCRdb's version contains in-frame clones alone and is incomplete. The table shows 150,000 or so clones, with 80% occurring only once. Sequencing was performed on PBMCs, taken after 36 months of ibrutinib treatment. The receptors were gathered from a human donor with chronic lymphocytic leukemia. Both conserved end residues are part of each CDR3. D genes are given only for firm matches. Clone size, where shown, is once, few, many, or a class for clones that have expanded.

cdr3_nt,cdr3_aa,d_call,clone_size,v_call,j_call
TGCGCCAGCAGCTTCGGGACAGGGGGCATGGGCAATCAGCCCCAGCATTTT,CASSFGTGGMGNQPQHF,TRBD1,NA,TRBV5-1,TRBJ1-5
TGTGCCAGCAGTTGGACACACCCCGGCAGGGATACGCAGTATTTT,CASSWTHPGRDTQYF,NA,NA,TRBV28,TRBJ2-3
TGTGCCAGCAGTTACTTGGGACAGGGGGTGGGTGGCTACACCTTC,CASSYLGQGVGGYTF,TRBD1,NA,TRBV6-5,TRBJ1-2
TGTGCCAGCAGGCGGGAGCTGGCTTCCAGTGAGCAGTTCTTC,CASRRELASSEQFF,TRBD2,NA,TRBV9,TRBJ2-1
TGTGCCAGCAGTCGAAATCAGGACAGGGTCAATGGCTACACCTTC,CASSRNQDRVNGYTF,TRBD1,NA,TRBV6-5,TRBJ1-2
TGTGCCAGCAGTCCCTATAGGGGCAACACTGAAGCTTTCTTT,CASSPYRGNTEAFF,NA,NA,TRBV28,TRBJ1-1
TGTGCCAGACGGGGCCCACTAGAAGCCCTCTCCTACGAGCAGTACTTC,CARRGPLEALSYEQYF,NA,NA,TRBV19,TRBJ2-7
TGTGCCAGTCGAGGCTACAATGAGCAGTTCTTC,CASRGYNEQFF,NA,NA,TRBV7-9,TRBJ2-1
TGTGCCAGCAGCGTGAGCGGACTAGTCATAGGAAATGAGCAGTTCTTC,CASSVSGLVIGNEQFF,TRBD2,NA,TRBV9,TRBJ2-1
TGTGCCAGCACGACGACAGGAGTGGAGACCCAGTACTTC,CASTTTGVETQYF,NA,NA,TRBV6-5,TRBJ2-5
TGTGCCAGCAGCTTAGTGGGGCTAGCGGGATCTTACAATGAGCAGTTCTTC,CASSLVGLAGSYNEQFF,TRBD2,NA,TRBV7-6,TRBJ2-1
TGTGCCAGCAGCTGGTTCTCCTATAATTCACCCCTCCACTTT,CASSWFSYNSPLHF,NA,NA,TRBV5-4,TRBJ1-6
TGTGCCAGCTCACCGCTCCGGGACGAAGCTTTCTTT,CASSPLRDEAFF,NA,NA,TRBV18,TRBJ1-1
TGTGCCAGCAGCCGAGGCACGAGGAGTGAAAAACTGTTTTTT,CASSRGTRSEKLFF,NA,NA,TRBV7-9,TRBJ1-4
TGTGCCAGCAGCTTAGGGACTAGCGTCACAGATACGCAGTATTTT,CASSLGTSVTDTQYF,TRBD2,NA,TRBV7-8,TRBJ2-3
TGTGCCAGCCGCAGGGGCCCTAGCACAGATACGCAGTATTTT,CASRRGPSTDTQYF,NA,NA,TRBV6-1,TRBJ2-3
TGTGCCAGCAGCTTAGCCCCTGCGTCGAACACCGGGGAGCTGTTTTTT,CASSLAPASNTGELFF,NA,NA,TRBV7-2,TRBJ2-2
TGTGCCAGCAGTGAACTGCCGAGGTGGGATACGCAGTATTTT,CASSELPRWDTQYF,NA,NA,TRBV2,TRBJ2-3
TGTGCCACCAGCAGAGAGGAAGGGTTGTCCTACGAGCAGTACTTC,CATSREEGLSYEQYF,NA,NA,TRBV15,TRBJ2-7
TGTGCCAGCAGTGGCGACAGGGCCGCCTACGAGCAGTACTTC,CASSGDRAAYEQYF,TRBD1,NA,TRBV6-1,TRBJ2-7
TGTGCCAGCAGTTTATTGAGTTCAGGGCCCCAGCATTTT,CASSLLSSGPQHF,NA,NA,TRBV28,TRBJ1-5
TGCAGCGTTTTTGGTAATGAGCAGTTCTTC,CSVFGNEQFF,NA,NA,TRBV29-1,TRBJ2-1
TGTGCCAGCAGTGAAGCTCGGGGGCGAAATGAAGCTAACTATGGCTACACCTTC,CASSEARGRNEANYGYTF,NA,NA,TRBV2,TRBJ1-2
TGTGCCAGCATGGGACAGGGTGATCGCAATGAGCAGTTCTTC,CASMGQGDRNEQFF,TRBD1,NA,TRBV7-9,TRBJ2-1
TGTGCCACCAGCAGAGGGCGACAGAAGAGTCAGCCCCAGCATTTT,CATSRGRQKSQPQHF,NA,NA,TRBV15,TRBJ1-5
TGTGCCAGTAGTGGATCCTCCTACAATGAGCAGTTCTTC,CASSGSSYNEQFF,NA,NA,TRBV19,TRBJ2-1
TGTGCCTGGAGTGTACCTAGCGGGAGTCGGGAGACCCAGTACTTC,CAWSVPSGSRETQYF,TRBD2,NA,TRBV30,TRBJ2-5
TGTGCCAGTAGGACGGAACTACAGGGACGTGGAAACACCATATATTTT,CASRTELQGRGNTIYF,NA,NA,TRBV19,TRBJ1-3
TGCAGTGCTAAGGGCAACGGCATTCAGCATTTT,CSAKGNGIQHF,NA,NA,TRBV20-1,TRBJ1-5
TGCGCCAGCAGCTTCGGGTCTCTGAACCCAACTAATGAAAAACTGTTTTTT,CASSFGSLNPTNEKLFF,NA,once,TRBV5-1,TRBJ1-4
TGTGCCTGGACCGGACTAGACTCCTACGAGCAGTACTTC,CAWTGLDSYEQYF,TRBD2,NA,TRBV30,TRBJ2-7
TGTGCCAGCTCTCCCGCGGGGGGAGGGCGAAATCAGCCCCAGCATTTT,CASSPAGGGRNQPQHF,NA,once,TRBV18,TRBJ1-5
TGCAGCGTCCCCGGGACAGGGTCCTCCGGGGAGCTGTTTTTT,CSVPGTGSSGELFF,TRBD1,NA,TRBV29-1,TRBJ2-2
TGTGCCAGCAGCGTAGGCTGGGGGTTGTACTATGGCTACACCTTC,CASSVGWGLYYGYTF,NA,NA,TRBV9,TRBJ1-2
TGTGCCTGGAGGGCCTCAGGCTCTGGAAACACCATATATTTT,CAWRASGSGNTIYF,NA,NA,TRBV30,TRBJ1-3
TGTGCCAGCAGCCGGGACTGGAACTCCTACGAGCAGTACTTC,CASSRDWNSYEQYF,NA,NA,TRBV7-2,TRBJ2-7
TGTGCCAGCAGCTTTCCCGGGACAGGCGAGGGAGCCAAAAACATTCAGTACTTC,CASSFPGTGEGAKNIQYF,NA,NA,TRBV21-1,TRBJ2-4
TGCGCCAGCAGCTTGGCCGGGACAGGAAACACTGAAGCTTTCTTT,CASSLAGTGNTEAFF,TRBD1,NA,TRBV5-1,TRBJ1-1
TGTGCCAGCAGCTTATTCCGACCTCCCGCCTCCTACAATGAGCAGTTCTTC,CASSLFRPPASYNEQFF,NA,NA,TRBV13,TRBJ2-1
TGTGCCAGCAAGGCGGGGGCCTCCTACGAGCAGTACTTC,CASKAGASYEQYF,NA,NA,TRBV7-6,TRBJ2-7
TGTGCCAGCTCACCACCGGTGGGGACGAACAAAGAGACCCAGTACTTC,CASSPPVGTNKETQYF,NA,NA,TRBV18,TRBJ2-5
TGCAGCGTTGAACCTGGGGTAGCTAACTATGGCTACACCTTC,CSVEPGVANYGYTF,NA,NA,TRBV29-1,TRBJ1-2
TGTGCCTGGAGTGGACTAGCGGTCGCCCGGGAGCAGTTCTTC,CAWSGLAVAREQFF,TRBD2,once,TRBV30,TRBJ2-1
TGCGCCAGCAGCCACCAGGGGGACACTGAAGCTTTCTTT,CASSHQGDTEAFF,TRBD1,NA,TRBV5-1,TRBJ1-1
TGTGCCACCAGCATAGGGTCTGGAAACACCATATATTTT,CATSIGSGNTIYF,NA,NA,TRBV15,TRBJ1-3
TGTGCCAGTAGTAATTCCCCGGGGAATGAGCAGTTCTTC,CASSNSPGNEQFF,NA,NA,TRBV19,TRBJ2-1
TGTGCCAGCAGTGAAGACAGGGCTCCGGGAGGGCAGTACTTC,CASSEDRAPGGQYF,NA,NA,TRBV2,TRBJ2-7
TGTGCCAGCAGCTTGAGAAGCGGCTACACCTTC,CASSLRSGYTF,NA,few,TRBV5-6,TRBJ1-2
TGCGCCAGCAGCTCACAGGGGGTGCTTTTAACTGAAGCTTTCTTT,CASSSQGVLLTEAFF,TRBD1,NA,TRBV4-1,TRBJ1-1
TGTGCCTGGAGTCGGGGTACCGGACAAAAACTGTTTTTT,CAWSRGTGQKLFF,NA,NA,TRBV30,TRBJ1-4
TGTGCCAGCAGCTTAACGGGACAGGGGATTTTCCATGAAAAACTGTTTTTT,CASSLTGQGIFHEKLFF,TRBD1,NA,TRBV7-4,TRBJ1-4
TGTGCCAGCAGCTTAGTGGGCGGCTCCTACAATGAGCAGTTCTTC,CASSLVGGSYNEQFF,NA,NA,TRBV7-9,TRBJ2-1
TGCAGCGCCAGGACGGATCTTAGCTCCTACGAGCAGTACTTC,CSARTDLSSYEQYF,NA,NA,TRBV29-1,TRBJ2-7
TGCGCCAGCAGCCCAAACGCCGGGACTTCCTTTTACGAGCAGTACTTC,CASSPNAGTSFYEQYF,NA,NA,TRBV4-1,TRBJ2-7
TGTGCCAGCAGCGCGACAGGGGCGAGCACCGGGGAGCTGTTTTTT,CASSATGASTGELFF,TRBD1,NA,TRBV7-7,TRBJ2-2
TGTGCCAGCACTCGACAGTACAATCAGCCCCAGCATTTT,CASTRQYNQPQHF,NA,NA,TRBV28,TRBJ1-5
TGCGCCAGCAGCTTGGTGCCGGCCAGCTCCTACAATGAGCAGTTCTTC,CASSLVPASSYNEQFF,NA,NA,TRBV5-1,TRBJ2-1
TGTGCCAGCAGCCTGACAGGGTTCGGCTACACCTTC,CASSLTGFGYTF,TRBD1,NA,TRBV7-2,TRBJ1-2
TGCGCCAGCAGCCAGGGTGCGGGCGAGCAGTACTTC,CASSQGAGEQYF,NA,few,TRBV4-1,TRBJ2-7